The clone carrying this T cell receptor (beta chain) was counted a single time. Its cognate antigen is unknown. The source of the sample is a study of shared clonotypes between healthy human individuals. Study-wide context: Sampling drew on donors who were a couple of women and a few men aged 18 to 49. Findings and limits, study-wide: The authors sampled blood alone, and tissue repertoires likely differ.

Repertoires were generated with immunoSEQ multiplex PCR, while TCRdb's copy carries only in-frame clones and drops some. The sample carries roughly 2,500,000 clones, 93% recorded once. The CDR3 extends over 14 amino acids. Germline CDR1 and CDR2: LNHDA and SQIVND (reference sequence). Trimming left V 4 bases short and J 6 bases short, with 16 bases between. Sequencing input: naive CD4+ T cells from PBMCs. Subset: CD45RA+ positively selected. The source of this sequence is a man aged 18 to 35 in good health. Some clones in this sample may be carry-over from other donors' samples. The chain has TRBV19 and TRBJ2-7; D remains ambiguous. The CDR3 region has the DNA TGTGCCAGTAGTACCACCCTAGGAAATGGCGAGCAGTACTTC. Translating gives CASSTTLGNGEQYF.